Following are 26 T cell receptor beta chains from one sample sequenced in a study of cytomegalovirus exposure and HLA in healthy donors. Primers for the PCR totalled 60 Vbeta and 13 Jbeta. Sequencing was performed with immunoSEQ multiplex PCR; in TCRdb, only in-frame clones are kept and a portion is missing. Among roughly 140,000 clones, about 88% were seen once, and the ten largest hold 2% to 2.5%. Material for sequencing was PBMCs. These receptors originate from a woman between 18 and 30 years old in good health and CMV-seronegative.

The V gene is TRBV11-2, the J gene TRBJ2-7; TRBD1 agrees at 12 bases. V lost 5 bases, J lost 0 bases, and 5 bases stayed unmatched. From germline, CDR1 is SGHAT and CDR2 FQNNGV. The CDR3 spans 16 residues. The CDR3 reads CASSPRGQGASYEQYF. In DNA form, the CDR3 reads TGTGCCAGCAGCCCTAGGGGACAGGGGGCCTCCTACGAGCAGTACTTC.

In its sample, this clone was seen once. This CDR3 reads CASGGLAGVGEQYF. The CDR3 region has the DNA TGTGCCAGTGGCGGACTAGCGGGAGTCGGGGAGCAGTACTTC. This sequence joins TRBV19 and TRBJ2-7, with TRBD2 matching 13 bases. The germline gives CDR1 LNHDA, CDR2 SQIVND (reference sequence). Trimming cost V 8 bases and J 7 bases; bases outside gene matches: 8. The CDR3 consists of 14 residues.

V and J are TRBV5-6 and TRBJ2-3, with 7 bases that match TRBD2. Losses at the gene ends were 0 bases for V and 4 bases for J; bases not matched to a gene: 8. The CDR3 spans 16 residues. Germline CDR1 SGHDT, CDR2 YYEEEE. CDR3 nucleotides: TGTGCCAGCAGCTTGGGCCTAGCGGTCGTCGCAGATACGCAGTATTTT. Translation: CASSLGLAVVADTQYF.

The chain has TRBV11-2 and TRBJ2-7; 11 bases fit TRBD2. V dropped 3 bases and J dropped 3; count of bases not matched to a gene: 7. This CDR3 spans 16 amino acids. Germline V CDR1 and CDR2: SGHAT, FQNNGV. The CDR3 region is CASSFGTSGNYYEQYF. CDR3 in DNA: TGTGCCAGCAGCTTTGGGACTAGCGGAAATTACTACGAGCAGTACTTC.

This clone was detected once. The chain has TRBV28 and TRBJ1-1; D possibly corresponds to TRBD1 (5 bases). This CDR3 is built from 18 residues. In germline, CDR1 is MDHEN, CDR2 SYDVKM. V was clipped by 8 bases and J by 4 bases, with 29 bases between them. CDR3 in amino acids: CASHRAGLMKLGVTEAFF. The CDR3 DNA reads TGTGCCAGCCATAGGGCAGGGCTAATGAAGCTTGGTGTCACTGAAGCTTTCTTT.

The sample holds one count of this clone. CDR3 residues: CASSPRDRKETQYF. CDR3 coding DNA: TGCGCCAGCAGCCCCCGGGACAGAAAGGAGACCCAGTACTTC. The chain uses TRBV5-1 and TRBJ2-5; 7 bases map to TRBD1. Trimming took 4 bases from V and 5 from J; bases not matched to a gene: 8. The CDR3 spans 14 residues. Germline V gene data show CDR1 as SGHRS and CDR2 as YFSETQ.

CDR3 in amino acids: CASSPGREGQYF. In DNA, the CDR3 is TGTGCCAGCAGTCCCGGACGGGAAGGGCAGTATTTT. The chain joins TRBV28 to TRBJ2-3, with D perhaps matching TRBD2 (5 bases). V was shortened by 5 bases and J by 11 bases, with 14 bases between the two germline ends. This CDR3 region has 12 residues. Germline V gives CDR1 MDHEN, CDR2 SYDVKM. The whole variable domain, filled in from reference TRBV28 and TRBJ2-3, reads DVKVTQSSRYLVKRTGEKVFLECVQDMDHENMFWYRQDPGLGLRLIYFSYDVKMKEKGDIPEGYSVSREKKERFSLILESASTNQTSMYLCASSPGREGQYFGPGTRLTVL.

The rearrangement uses TRBV6-1 and TRBJ1-1; D uncertain. The V end was cut by 0 bases, the J end by 6 bases, with 8 bases between. In germline, CDR1 is MNHNS, CDR2 SASEGT. CDR3 length: 13 residues. The CDR3 protein is CASSEASPPEAFF. The DNA for the CDR3 is TGTGCCAGCAGTGAAGCGAGTCCTCCTGAAGCTTTCTTT.

This clone showed up just once. The V and J genes are TRBV2 and TRBJ2-7, with D tentatively TRBD1 (6 bases). The CDR3 is 13 residues long. V gave up 8 bases and J gave up 4 bases, with 15 bases separating them. The germline V gene encodes CDR1 SNHLY and CDR2 FYNNEI. CDR3: CASGTGLGYEQYF. The DNA for the CDR3 is TGTGCCAGCGGAACAGGGTTAGGGTACGAGCAGTACTTC.

This chain joins TRBV7-6 and TRBJ2-3; maybe TRBD2 (6 bases). This CDR3 is built from 15 residues. The germline V gene has CDR1 SGHVS and CDR2 FNYEAQ. V dropped 5 bases and J dropped 2 bases, with 14 bases sitting between them. This chain's CDR3 is CASSLLAEPTDTQYF. In DNA form, the CDR3 reads TGTGCCAGCAGCCTATTAGCGGAACCCACAGATACGCAGTATTTT.

This chain joins TRBV28 and TRBJ2-1; 8 positions agree with TRBD2. In germline, CDR1 is MDHEN, CDR2 SYDVKM. The CDR3 length is 16 residues. The trim removed 5 bases at V and 7 bases at J, leaving 13 bases unmatched. The CDR3 here is CASSVPPGLVYNEQFF. The CDR3 region has the DNA TGTGCCAGCAGTGTCCCGCCGGGACTAGTCTATAATGAGCAGTTCTTC.

To note about this clone: Its ends do not fully match the called genes, so a read error is possible. The V gene is TRBV28, the J gene TRBJ1-2; D not certain. In germline, CDR1 is MDHEN, CDR2 SYDVKM. The CDR3 is made up of 12 amino acids. The DNA of the CDR3 is TGTGCCAGCAGAATCGTCGCGGGAGGAGACCACTTC. This encodes CASRIVAGGDHF.

The V call is TRBV6-5, the J call TRBJ2-3; 10 bases agree with TRBD2. Germline CDR1 is MNHEY and CDR2 is SVGAGI. The J segment lost 1 base and the V segment lost 6 bases, leaving 4 bases of the junction unmatched. The CDR3 runs 15 residues. CDR3 nucleotides: TGTGCCAGCAGGAGCGGGGGGGCTGGCACAGATACGCAGTATTTT. This gives the protein CASRSGGAGTDTQYF.

J is TRBJ1-5 and V is TRBV5-1; no definite D call. The CDR3 has 13 amino acids. Germline-derived CDR1 and CDR2 are SGHRS and YFSETQ. The germline V and J ends were trimmed by 0 bases and 7 bases, with 8 bases remaining between them. In nucleotides, the CDR3 is TGCGCCAGCAGCTTGGACGCGAACCAGCCCCAGCATTTT. This translates into CASSLDANQPQHF.

The CDR3 bases are TGTGCCAGCAGTTTAAGCGGCTACACCTTC. The encoded protein is CASSLSGYTF. The rearrangement links TRBV28 to TRBJ1-2, with D unresolved. Trimming pared 2 bases from V and 8 bases from J, leaving 3 bases between. CDR3 length: 10 residues. Looked up from germline, CDR1 is MDHEN and CDR2 is SYDVKM.

This chain links TRBV7-2 with TRBJ1-5; D might be TRBD1 (6 bases). V lost 5 bases and J 5 bases, leaving 13 bases between the germline ends. The CDR3 runs 14 residues. The germline V gene encodes CDR1 SGHTA and CDR2 FQGNSA. The CDR3 DNA reads TGTGCCAGCAGCCCGAGGGCAGGGGATCAGCCCCAGCATTTT. It encodes CASSPRAGDQPQHF.

The J gene is TRBJ1-3, the V gene TRBV18; no definite D call. Germline CDR1 reads KGHSH; CDR2 reads LQKENI. Deletions cut 3 bases from V and 4 bases from J, with 13 bases between. The CDR3 is 15 residues long. In DNA, the CDR3 is TGTGCCAGCTCACCGGCAACCGAGGGAGGAAACACCATATATTTT. This translates into CASSPATEGGNTIYF.

The V gene is TRBV5-1, the J gene TRBJ2-3, with TRBD2 matching 11 bases. Germline CDR1 is SGHRS and CDR2 is YFSETQ. CDR3 length equals 15 residues. V was pared by 4 bases and J by 2 bases, with 3 bases of the junction left unmatched. The CDR3 coding sequence is TGCGCCAGCAGCCCGGGACTAGCGGTCACAGATACGCAGTATTTT. This translates into CASSPGLAVTDTQYF.

The chain is built from TRBV28 and TRBJ1-5; perhaps TRBD1 as D (5 bases). The germline V and J ends were trimmed by 3 bases and 11 bases, with 11 bases remaining between them. The CDR3 has 12 amino acids. Germline V gene sequence: CDR1 MDHEN, CDR2 SYDVKM. CDR3 in amino acids: CASSFGRVAQHF. DNA for the CDR3: TGTGCCAGCAGTTTCGGCAGGGTCGCCCAGCATTTT.

The genes are TRBV30 and TRBJ2-1; D might be TRBD2 (6 bases). Trimming pared 4 bases from V and 7 bases from J, leaving 11 bases between. The CDR3 runs to 12 residues. Germline CDR1 reads GTSNPN; CDR2 reads SVGIG (reference sequence). The CDR3 sequence: CAWKQGRNEQFF. In DNA, the CDR3 is TGTGCCTGGAAACAAGGGAGGAATGAGCAGTTCTTC.

The DNA of the CDR3 is TGTGCCAGCAGCACTCAGGGTGGCGGTTTTGCAACTAATGAAAAACTGTTTTTT. Encoded protein: CASSTQGGGFATNEKLFF. The gene calls are TRBV5-4 and TRBJ1-4; D might be TRBD1 (5 bases). V was trimmed by 4 bases and J by 0 bases, leaving 19 bases between them. The CDR3 is 18 amino acids. CDR1 and CDR2 from the germline V gene are SGHNT and YYREEE (reference sequence).

The chain joins TRBV4-3 to TRBJ2-7; weak D call: TRBD1 (6 bases). V lost 4 bases, J lost 5 bases, and 24 bases lay in between. The germline V gene encodes CDR1 LGHNA and CDR2 YSLEER. This CDR3 contains 17 residues. CDR3 in DNA: TGCGCCAGCAGCCTACAATTTACAGGGTTTAGTTCCCACGAGCAGTACTTC. Its protein is CASSLQFTGFSSHEQYF.

This clone was counted a few times. The chain combines TRBV5-4 with TRBJ2-5; 16 bases are shared with TRBD2. Germline CDR1 and CDR2: SGHNT and YYREEE (reference sequence). V trimming: 4 bases; J trimming: 3 bases; junction bases outside the gene matches: 3. The CDR3 extends over 16 amino acids. CDR3 DNA sequence: TGTGCCAGCAGCCCCGGGACTAGCGGGGGGGAAGAGACCCAGTACTTC. The encoded protein is CASSPGTSGGEETQYF.

The gene calls are TRBV7-2 and TRBJ2-1, with a tentative D call TRBD2 (5 bases). Trimming stripped 5 bases from V and 4 bases from J, with 9 bases between. The CDR3 extends over 13 amino acids. Looked up from germline, CDR1 is SGHTA and CDR2 is FQGNSA. DNA for the CDR3: TGTGCCAGCAGCCCGAGGGCTTACAATGAGCAGTTCTTC. Encoded protein: CASSPRAYNEQFF.

The chain combines TRBV6-6 with TRBJ1-2, with D possibly matching TRBD1 (6 bases). The length of the CDR3 is 15 residues. Per the germline V gene, CDR1 is MNHNY and CDR2 is SVGAGI (reference sequence). V lost 2 bases and J 4 bases, leaving 14 bases between the germline ends. In DNA, the CDR3 is TGTGCCAGCAGTTACGACTCCCAGGGGTTCTATGGCTACACCTTC. This encodes CASSYDSQGFYGYTF.

This clone came up a few times. The chain employs TRBV29-1 and TRBJ2-7; D might be TRBD2 (5 bases). V dropped 2 bases and J dropped 6 bases, with 20 bases sitting between them. CDR3 length: 15 amino acids. Per the germline V gene, CDR1 is SQVTM and CDR2 is ANQGSEA. The CDR3 region is CSVESVNRGMGEQYF. The CDR3 DNA sequence: TGCAGCGTTGAATCCGTCAATCGGGGAATGGGCGAGCAGTACTTC.